This TCR beta chain is drawn from a study of regulatory T cells in long-lasting Graves disease. Both iRepertoire HTBI primers and Arm-PCR of CDR3 regions were used to build the TCR beta libraries. MiXCR, applied by TCRdb to the multiplex PCR reads, yields one record per CDR3 protein. The sample includes 400,000 to 500,000 distinct CDR3 sequences, around 13% of them seen just once. Indicated time point: newly diagnosed GD, antithyroid drugs for less than 3 months. PBMC RNA was the source of the TCR library. Into tubes containing EDTA, approximately 9 milliliters of peripheral blood were drawn. The table lists this clonotype with many counts. Antigen unknown. General study findings and limits: The number of shared public clonotypes was higher in persistent patients (around 2,700) than new patients (more than 850).

With 3 bases removed from V and 2 bases from J, the gap between germline ends came to 11 bases. The CDR3 runs 14 residues. Germline CDR1 SEHNR, CDR2 FQNEAQ (reference sequence). A further study also used this sample, focusing on T cells in Graves' hyperthyroidism and ophthalmopathy. That study adds: First-round RT-PCR with HTBI primers amplified the TCR CDR3 region.

The TCR comes from a woman aged 50 to 65 with Graves disease. Material: peripheral blood mononuclear cells (PBMCs), obtained at new diagnosis, from a patient treated with antithyroid drugs. This chain connects TRBV7-9 to TRBJ2-7; D is perhaps TRBD1 (6 bases). As DNA, the CDR3 is TGTGCCAGCAGCTTTAGGGGGAGTCCCTACGAGCAGTACTTC. It specifies CASSFRGSPYEQYF.